These 31 T cell receptor beta chains share one sample of origin, sequenced in a study of blood T cell repertoires in COVID-19. Sequencing used immunoSEQ multiplex PCR; TCRdb keeps in-frame clones, though not all of them. The data contain 150,000 to 200,000 clones, roughly 83% of them singletons. The sequencing sample was made of peripheral blood. Source of these receptors: a man younger than 35 with active or convalescent COVID-19.

This clone showed up just once. The V and J genes are TRBV5-1 and TRBJ2-2; the match to TRBD1 covers 7 bases. This CDR3 has 16 amino acids. Unmatched junction bases numbered 7, after V lost 4 bases and J lost 1 base. Germline-derived CDR1 and CDR2 are SGHRS and YFSETQ. CDR3 amino acids: CASSQGQPLNTGELFF. For the CDR3, the DNA is TGCGCCAGCAGCCAGGGACAGCCGCTGAACACCGGGGAGCTGTTTTTT.

The DNA for the CDR3 is TGTGCCAGTAGTATGGTTCACAGGGGAGCCTACAATGAGCAGTTCTTC. This encodes CASSMVHRGAYNEQFF. The chain carries TRBV19 and TRBJ2-1; 7 positions agree with TRBD1. The CDR3 consists of 16 residues. Trimming took 3 bases from V and 2 from J; bases not matched to a gene: 7. Per the germline V gene, CDR1 is LNHDA and CDR2 is SQIVND (reference sequence).

V is TRBV15 and J is TRBJ2-7; D call uncertain. CDR1 and CDR2 from the germline V gene are LNHNV and YYDKDF (reference sequence). V dropped 1 base and J dropped 2 bases, with 6 bases sitting between them. The CDR3 covers 13 residues. DNA for the CDR3: TGTGCCACCAGCAGAGCAGGCCCCTACGAGCAGTACTTC. Amino acids: CATSRAGPYEQYF. Looking up the rest from reference TRBV15 and TRBJ2-7 gives the full variable domain: DAMVIQNPRYQVTQFGKPVTLSCSQTLNHNVMYWYQQKSSQAPKLLFHYYDKDFNNEADTPDNFQSRRPNTSFCFLDIRSPGLGDTAMYLCATSRAGPYEQYFGPGTRLTVT.

The rearrangement links TRBV6-6 to TRBJ2-7; D possibly corresponds to TRBD1 (6 bases). Looked up from germline, CDR1 is MNHNY and CDR2 is SVGAGI (reference sequence). The V and J ends lost 3 bases and 1 base respectively, with 13 bases between them. The CDR3 spans 15 residues. The CDR3 bases are TGTGCCAGCAGTTATTCCGGGACACCTTCCTACGAGCAGTACTTC. Translating gives CASSYSGTPSYEQYF.

The V and J genes are TRBV14 and TRBJ1-1; D is ambiguous. The CDR3 runs to 13 residues. Germline V gene sequence: CDR1 SGHDN, CDR2 FVKESK. V lost 7 bases and J 1 base, leaving 10 bases between the germline ends. CDR3 loop: CASTVRGNTEAFF. CDR3 in DNA: TGTGCCAGCACAGTACGGGGGAACACTGAAGCTTTCTTT. Based on the CDR3 plus reference TRBV14 and TRBJ1-1, the full variable domain is EAGVTQFPSHSVIEKGQTVTLRCDPISGHDNLYWYRRVMGKEIKFLLHFVKESKQDESGMPNNRFLAERTGGTYSTLKVQPAELEDSGVYFCASTVRGNTEAFFGQGTRLTVV.

This clone was counted ten times or more. The V and J genes are TRBV19 and TRBJ2-7; 7 bases are a match to TRBD1. The CDR3 extends over 12 amino acids. Trimming took 5 bases from V and 7 from J; bases not matched to a gene: 5. CDR1 LNHDA and CDR2 SQIVND come from the germline V gene (reference sequence). DNA of the CDR3: TGTGCCAGTAGTGCTAGACAGGGAGAGCAGTACTTC. Protein product: CASSARQGEQYF.

V is TRBV2 and J is TRBJ1-5; tentatively, D is TRBD1 (6 bases). The V and J ends lost 6 bases and 3 bases respectively, with 12 bases between them. CDR3 length equals 14 residues. CDR1 SNHLY and CDR2 FYNNEI come from the germline V gene. The chain's CDR3 is CASSGGQPNQPQHF. The CDR3 nucleotides read TGTGCCAGCAGCGGAGGACAGCCCAATCAGCCCCAGCATTTT.

The chain links TRBV9 to TRBJ2-2; TRBD1 might be the D (5 bases). The germline V and J ends were trimmed by 2 bases and 0 bases, with 8 bases remaining between them. Per the germline V gene, CDR1 is SGDLS and CDR2 is YYNGEE. The CDR3 contains 15 residues. CDR3 sequence: CASSVGPSNTGELFF. The CDR3 DNA follows: TGTGCCAGCAGCGTGGGGCCTTCGAACACCGGGGAGCTGTTTTTT.

The rearrangement joins TRBV5-1 to TRBJ2-3, with 13 bases that match TRBD2. CDR3 length equals 17 residues. From germline, CDR1 is SGHRS and CDR2 YFSETQ. Losses at the gene ends were 9 bases for V and 3 bases for J; bases not matched to a gene: 13. DNA for the CDR3: TGCGCCACCGCACCAAGGACTAGCGGGAGATCAACAGATACGCAGTATTTT. This gives the protein CATAPRTSGRSTDTQYF.

The chain couples TRBV3-1 (or the pseudogene TRBV3-2) to TRBJ2-7, with TRBD2 identical over 12 bases. This CDR3 region has 13 residues. Germline loops: CDR1 LGHDT, CDR2 YNNKEL (reference sequence). V lost 1 base and J lost 12; bases outside the gene matches: 4. CDR3 nucleotide sequence: TGTGCCAGCAGCCAAGGAACTAGCGGGAGGTCGTACTTC. Its translation is CASSQGTSGRSYF.

CDR3 DNA sequence: TGTGCCAGCAGTTCCCTCCTTGGGGGGGGTGAGACCCAGTACTTC. Amino acids: CASSSLLGGGETQYF. This sequence joins TRBV6-5 and TRBJ2-5; 7 bases map to TRBD2. This CDR3 spans 15 amino acids. The J segment lost 5 bases and the V segment lost 4 bases, leaving 10 bases of the junction unmatched. The germline CDR1 and CDR2 sequences are MNHEY and SVGAGI.

This rearrangement joins TRBV5-1 to TRBJ2-3; 8 bases are a match to TRBD2. Germline lookup yields CDR1 SGHRS and CDR2 YFSETQ. The V and J ends lost 3 bases and 2 bases, in that order; junction bases with no gene match: 5. The CDR3 contains 15 residues. CDR3 protein: CASSSGGANTDTQYF. CDR3 bases: TGCGCCAGCAGCTCCGGGGGGGCGAACACAGATACGCAGTATTTT. The full variable domain, in which reference TRBV5-1 and TRBJ2-3 provide the parts outside the CDR3, is KAGVTQTPRYLIKTRGQQVTLSCSPISGHRSVSWYQQTPGQGLQFLFEYFSETQRNKGNFPGRFSGRQFSNSRSEMNVSTLELGDSALYLCASSSGGANTDTQYFGPGTRLTVL.

This rearrangement joins TRBV6-5 to TRBJ2-1; a weak D match, TRBD1 (5 bases). V dropped 2 bases and J dropped 8 bases, with 16 bases sitting between them. There are 15 residues in the CDR3. Per germline, CDR1 MNHEY and CDR2 SVGAGI. The CDR3 DNA follows: TGTGCCAGCAGTTACCGAGGAAGGAAAGGGGATGAGCAGTTCTTC. It encodes CASSYRGRKGDEQFF.

V usage is TRBV18 and J usage is TRBJ2-3, with 13 bases aligning to TRBD2. The CDR3 totals 16 residues. Looked up from germline, CDR1 is KGHSH and CDR2 is LQKENI. The V gene end was trimmed by 4 bases and the J gene end by 5 bases; junction bases not matched to a gene: 6. This CDR3 is CASSQGTSGVVDTQYF. CDR3 DNA sequence: TGTGCCAGCTCACAAGGGACTAGCGGGGTCGTAGATACGCAGTATTTT.

This clone was observed a handful of times. The chain joins TRBV6-2 or TRBV6-3 to TRBJ1-2, with D maybe TRBD1 (5 bases). The CDR3 length is 15 residues. The ends were cut back, 0 bases at V and 2 bases at J, with 10 bases in the middle. Germline V CDR1 and CDR2: MNHEY, SVGEGT. This CDR3 reads CASSYSIQGNYGYTF. The CDR3, as DNA: TGTGCCAGCAGTTACTCCATTCAGGGAAACTATGGCTACACCTTC.

This chain joins TRBV6-5 and TRBJ1-2, with D unclear. CDR3 length: 12 residues. CDR1 and CDR2 (germline): MNHEY, SVGAGI. Trimming stripped 0 bases from V and 10 bases from J, with 9 bases between. CDR3 protein: CASSYSRSAYTF. Here the CDR3 DNA reads TGTGCCAGCAGTTACTCGAGGAGCGCCTACACCTTC.

The chain's CDR3 is CASSFRDRGAGANVLTF. The CDR3, as DNA: TGTGCCAGCAGCTTCCGGGACAGGGGAGCTGGGGCCAACGTCCTGACTTTC. J is TRBJ2-6 and V is TRBV7-8, with 10 bases identical to TRBD1. This CDR3 spans 17 amino acids. Germline assignment: CDR1 SGHVS and CDR2 FQNEAQ. Trimming at V came to 3 bases and at J to 2 bases, leaving 4 bases not matched to a gene.

This clone has just one count. The rearrangement links TRBV7-8 to TRBJ2-3, with no clear D. V was clipped by 1 base and J by 2 bases, with 7 bases between them. CDR1 and CDR2 from the germline V gene are SGHVS and FQNEAQ. There are 14 residues in the CDR3. In DNA, the CDR3 is TGTGCCAGCAGCTTAGTAGCTAACACAGATACGCAGTATTTT. The encoded protein is CASSLVANTDTQYF.

The chain links TRBV27 to TRBJ2-5, with TRBD1 identical over 7 bases. Per the germline V gene, CDR1 is MNHEY and CDR2 is SMNVEV (reference sequence). This CDR3 spans 15 amino acids. V trimming: 6 bases; J trimming: 5 bases; junction bases outside the gene matches: 12. The CDR3 DNA is TGTGCCAGCAGCTTCGTCACAGGGGATTTGGAGACCCAGTACTTC. It translates to CASSFVTGDLETQYF.

This chain uses TRBV9 with TRBJ1-2; D not certain. V gave up 0 bases and J gave up 5 bases, with 8 bases separating them. This CDR3 comprises 13 residues. Germline CDR1 SGDLS, CDR2 YYNGEE. CDR3 in DNA: TGTGCCAGCAGCGTAGTATCGGGTTATGGCTACACCTTC. This sequence encodes CASSVVSGYGYTF.

The gene calls are TRBV9 and TRBJ2-2; D unclear. The V end was cut by 6 bases, the J end by 3 bases, with 12 bases between. The CDR3 is made up of 14 amino acids. CDR1 and CDR2 from the germline V gene are SGDLS and YYNGEE. CDR3 protein: CASNRVFDTGELFF. Written as DNA, the CDR3 is TGTGCCAGCAACCGAGTTTTTGACACCGGGGAGCTGTTTTTT.

This clone was seen a few times. The rearrangement joins TRBV28 to TRBJ1-2; 9 nucleotides match TRBD1. The CDR3 spans 17 residues. Trimming took 6 bases from V and 6 from J; bases not matched to a gene: 17. The germline V gene encodes CDR1 MDHEN and CDR2 SYDVKM. CDR3: CASSLPQGDRVEDGYTF. The DNA for the CDR3 is TGTGCCAGCAGCCTTCCCCAGGGGGACAGGGTGGAGGATGGCTACACCTTC.

The chain recombines TRBV2 with TRBJ1-1; TRBD1 agrees at 7 bases. This CDR3 contains 15 residues. V dropped 7 bases and J dropped 10; count of bases not matched to a gene: 18. Germline V CDR1 and CDR2: SNHLY, FYNNEI. CDR3 amino acids: CASTPEAGGNLGAFF. The CDR3 bases are TGTGCCAGCACCCCCGAGGCAGGGGGGAACCTTGGAGCTTTCTTT.

The rearrangement joins TRBV27 to TRBJ1-6, with TRBD1 matching over 9 bases. The CDR3 extends over 17 amino acids. Trimming removed 7 bases from V and 0 bases from J; junction bases left unmatched: 7. Germline V lookup: CDR1 MNHEY, CDR2 SMNVEV (reference sequence). CDR3 nucleotide sequence: TGTGCCAGCAAGGGACAGGGTCGCAGCTCCTATAATTCACCCCTCCACTTT. It is translated as CASKGQGRSSYNSPLHF.

This sequence joins TRBV7-2 and TRBJ2-5, with 10 bases lining up with TRBD2. This CDR3 is 16 amino acids long. V lost 1 base, J lost 3 bases, and 5 bases stayed unmatched. Germline lookup yields CDR1 SGHTA and CDR2 FQGNSA. CDR3 residues: CASSLVAGGAKETQYF. The CDR3, as DNA: TGTGCCAGCAGCTTAGTAGCGGGGGGCGCAAAAGAGACCCAGTACTTC. The whole variable domain, filled in from reference TRBV7-2 and TRBJ2-5, reads GAGVSQSPSNKVTEKGKDVELRCDPISGHTALYWYRQSLGQGLEFLIYFQGNSAPDKSGLPSDRFSAERTGGSVSTLTIQRTQQEDSAVYLCASSLVAGGAKETQYFGPGTRLLVL.

V gene TRBV5-1 combines with J gene TRBJ1-4; TRBD1 matches at 8 bases. V trimming: 5 bases; J trimming: 6 bases; junction bases outside the gene matches: 3. Germline loops: CDR1 SGHRS, CDR2 YFSETQ. The CDR3 is made up of 13 amino acids. CDR3: CASRTGVDEKLFF. The CDR3, as DNA: TGCGCCAGCAGGACAGGGGTGGATGAAAAACTGTTTTTT.

The CDR3 loop reads CASSYSKLAGENIQYF. DNA for the CDR3: TGTGCCAGCAGTTACTCGAAACTAGCGGGCGAAAACATTCAGTACTTC. The chain is built from TRBV6-5 and TRBJ2-4, with 9 positions matching TRBD2. V lost 0 bases, J lost 5 bases, and 5 bases stayed unmatched. Germline CDR1 MNHEY, CDR2 SVGAGI. CDR3 length equals 16 residues.

This clone turned up a few times. The rearrangement uses TRBV27 and TRBJ2-7; 11 bases line up with TRBD2. CDR3 length equals 18 residues. V trimming: 0 bases; J trimming: 7 bases; junction bases outside the gene matches: 14. Germline CDR1 reads MNHEY; CDR2 reads SMNVEV (reference sequence). The CDR3 spells CASSLSIFTSGSSGEQYF. In DNA form, the CDR3 reads TGTGCCAGCAGTTTATCGATATTTACTAGCGGGAGTTCGGGGGAGCAGTACTTC.

This rearrangement joins TRBV6-6 to TRBJ2-7, with D unclear. The CDR3 covers 15 residues. Germline V lookup: CDR1 MNHNY, CDR2 SVGAGI (reference sequence). V was trimmed by 0 bases and J by 4 bases, leaving 13 bases between them. CDR3 in amino acids: CASSYSAPQLYEQYF. CDR3 nucleotides: TGTGCCAGCAGTTACTCAGCCCCTCAACTTTACGAGCAGTACTTC.

Only one count was recorded for this clone. The chain uses TRBV2 and TRBJ2-5; D remains ambiguous. V was shortened by 3 bases and J by 7 bases, with 9 bases between the two germline ends. Per the germline V gene, CDR1 is SNHLY and CDR2 is FYNNEI. The CDR3 length is 12 residues. CDR3 in amino acids: CASSDRMATQYF. CDR3 sequence (DNA): TGTGCCAGCAGTGACAGGATGGCGACCCAGTACTTC.

CDR3 sequence (DNA): TGTGCCACCAGCGGATCGGGCTACGAGCAGTACTTC. Amino acids: CATSGSGYEQYF. The chain combines TRBV24-1 with TRBJ2-7; no clear D gene. Trimming took 7 bases from V and 3 from J, leaving 9 bases between them. From germline, CDR1 is KGHDR and CDR2 SFDVKD. The CDR3 has 12 residues.